This T cell receptor (beta chain) was documented in a study of cytotoxic CD8 clonotypes in ibrutinib-treated CLL. Study in general: After median roughly 68 months, around 15 stayed in remission, some 12 progressed; responses roughly 24 partial, 2 complete. Study-level results: At progression, clonality fell back toward baseline after rising at ibrutinib response. The public clonotypes identified were infrequent and showed contraction or stability on treatment.

TCRdb's copy holds only in-frame clones and misses some; the assay was immunoSEQ multiplex PCR. The data contain under 200,000 clones, less than 85% of them singletons. V lost 4 bases, J lost 7 bases, and 2 bases stayed unmatched. Germline V gives CDR1 KGHSH, CDR2 LQKENI. The CDR3 extends over 14 amino acids. About this clone: The target antigen is unknown.

The sample consisted of PBMCs, taken after 24 months of ibrutinib treatment. This clonotype was sampled from a human donor with chronic lymphocytic leukemia. The V and J genes are TRBV18 and TRBJ1-4; TRBD1 matches at 11 bases. CDR3: CASSRTGGTEKLFF. For the CDR3, the DNA is TGTGCCAGCTCACGGACAGGGGGCACTGAAAAACTGTTTTTT.